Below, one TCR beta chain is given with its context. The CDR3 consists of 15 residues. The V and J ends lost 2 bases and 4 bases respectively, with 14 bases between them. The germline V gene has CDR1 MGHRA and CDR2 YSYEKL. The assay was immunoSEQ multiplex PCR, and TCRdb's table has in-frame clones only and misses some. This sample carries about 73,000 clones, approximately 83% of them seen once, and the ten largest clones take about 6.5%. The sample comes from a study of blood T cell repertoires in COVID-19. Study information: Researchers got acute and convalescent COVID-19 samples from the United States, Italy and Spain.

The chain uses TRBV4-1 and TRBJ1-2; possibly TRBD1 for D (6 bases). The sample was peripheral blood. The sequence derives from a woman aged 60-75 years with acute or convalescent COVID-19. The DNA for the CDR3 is TGCGCCAGCAGCCAATCCAGGGGTGGTAGCTATGGCTACACCTTC. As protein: CASSQSRGGSYGYTF.